The entry below gives a single TCR beta chain sequence along with its context. Its target is unknown. This CDR3 comprises 15 residues. CDR1 and CDR2 (germline): SNHLY, FYNNEI. Making the TCR beta cDNA relied on 5'RACE template switching with UMIs. TCRdb reprocessed the 5' RACE reads, keeping one entry per CDR3 protein, no DNA. This sample contains approximately 460,000 distinct CDR3 sequences. This sample is part of a study of T cells expressing NK-cell markers. Study context: All TCR beta repertoires analysed originated from sorted CD3+CD56+NKG2C+, CD3+CD56+NKG2C- and CD3+CD56-NKG2C+ T cells. Notes on the study in general: There were a handful of donors in whom these clonotypes also led the CD3+CD56-NKG2C+ fraction. Of the CD8+ T cell pool in 5 to 7 donors, roughly 1.0-7.5% was accounted for by dominant NKG2C+ clonotypes.

This sequence originates from a woman between 18 and 70 years old in good health. Material for sequencing was blood T cells: a sorted CD56 or NKG2C T cell subset, CD4+ or CD8+ T cells, or bulk PBMC T cells (not recorded which). The chain has TRBV2 and TRBJ1-6; TCRdb returns TRBD1, unconfirmable since there is no DNA. CDR3 in amino acids: CASSSGTDYNSPLHF.